A selection of T cell receptor beta chains follows, all from one sample in a study of cytomegalovirus exposure and HLA in healthy donors. The repertoire was sequenced with immunoSEQ multiplex PCR; TCRdb's copy has only in-frame clones and lacks some. The profile shows 110,000 to 150,000 clones, approximately 94% of them singletons. Sequencing used PBMCs. These receptors were taken from a young man in good health and CMV-seropositive. The CDR3 runs from the conserved cysteine through the conserved F or W. Fields, in order: V gene, D gene, clone size, J gene, CDR3 DNA, CDR3 protein. The D gene is left open where the match is weak. Clone size is shown for a subset of rows, as once, few, many or a class of expanded clone.

V: TRBV5-1
D: .
size: .
J: TRBJ2-1
DNA: TGCGCCAGCAGCCGGACTACGGCCTCGTACAATGAGCAGTTCTTC
CDR3: CASSRTTASYNEQFF

V: TRBV9
D: .
size: .
J: TRBJ2-2
DNA: TGTGCCAGCAGCCCACTAGGAGACAACACCGGGGAGCTGTTTTTT
CDR3: CASSPLGDNTGELFF

V: TRBV7-9
D: TRBD1
size: .
J: TRBJ2-7
DNA: TGTGCCAGCAGCTGGCGGGACAGGGACGAGCAGTACTTC
CDR3: CASSWRDRDEQYF

V: TRBV6-7
D: TRBD2
size: .
J: TRBJ2-1
DNA: TGTGCCAGCAGTTACCCCCGAGGAGGACTAGACATACTGGCGGCCTACAATGAGCAGTTCTTC
CDR3: CASSYPRGGLDILAAYNEQFF

V: TRBV5-6
D: TRBD2
size: .
J: TRBJ2-1
DNA: TGTGCCAGCAGCTGGACTAGCGGGAGTACCTACAATGAGCAGTTCTTC
CDR3: CASSWTSGSTYNEQFF

V: TRBV6-4
D: TRBD2
size: .
J: TRBJ2-1
DNA: TGTGCCAGCATTCGGACTAGCGGGACAAACAATGAGCAGTTCTTC
CDR3: CASIRTSGTNNEQFF

V: TRBV19
D: TRBD2
size: .
J: TRBJ2-3
DNA: TGTGCCAGTAGTGTTACTAGCGGGAGTTTTGCAGATACGCAGTATTTT
CDR3: CASSVTSGSFADTQYF

V: TRBV27
D: TRBD1
size: .
J: TRBJ2-3
DNA: TGTGCCAGCAGTCCCACCCGGACAGGGGAGACCACAGATACGCAGTATTTT
CDR3: CASSPTRTGETTDTQYF

V: TRBV6-5
D: .
size: .
J: TRBJ2-5
DNA: TGTGCCAGCAGTTACGGTCCCGGGAGAGGGGAGACCCAGTACTTC
CDR3: CASSYGPGRGETQYF

V: TRBV5-4
D: .
size: .
J: TRBJ2-7
DNA: TGTGCCAGCAGCTTGAACGGCGGCTACGAGCAGTACTTC
CDR3: CASSLNGGYEQYF

V: TRBV7-7
D: .
size: .
J: TRBJ2-5
DNA: TGTGCCAGCAGCGGACCGACAGCTCAAGAGACCCAGTACTTC
CDR3: CASSGPTAQETQYF

V: TRBV6-5
D: .
size: .
J: TRBJ1-1
DNA: TGTGCCAGCAGTTCGCGCCAAGGGAGACGGAACACTGAAGCTTTCTTT
CDR3: CASSSRQGRRNTEAFF

V: TRBV5-4
D: .
size: .
J: TRBJ2-7
DNA: TGTGCCAGCAGCTCCAGCATAGGAGTGGGACTTTCCTACGAGCAGTACTTC
CDR3: CASSSSIGVGLSYEQYF

V: TRBV11-2
D: .
size: once
J: TRBJ2-1
DNA: TGTGCCAGCAGCTCATACGGGAAGCAGTTCTTC
CDR3: CASSSYGKQFF

V: TRBV20-1
D: .
size: .
J: TRBJ2-2
DNA: TGCAGTGCTCACAGGGCCGGGGAGCTGTTTTTT
CDR3: CSAHRAGELFF

V: TRBV7-8
D: .
size: .
J: TRBJ2-7
DNA: TGTGCCAGCAGCTTAACAGGGTACGGCTCCTACGAGCAGTACTTC
CDR3: CASSLTGYGSYEQYF

V: TRBV28
D: .
size: .
J: TRBJ2-7
DNA: TGTGCCAGCAGCCCGTTAGCGGAGACCTACGAGCAGTACTTC
CDR3: CASSPLAETYEQYF

V: TRBV7-9
D: .
size: .
J: TRBJ2-6
DNA: TGTGCCAGCAGCTTGCGGCCAGCCTCCCTTTCTGGGGCCAACGTCCTGACTTTC
CDR3: CASSLRPASLSGANVLTF

V: TRBV28
D: TRBD1
size: .
J: TRBJ2-5
DNA: TGTGCCAGCAGTCCATACTTGACAGGGAGAGAGACCCAGTACTTC
CDR3: CASSPYLTGRETQYF

V: TRBV28
D: TRBD1
size: .
J: TRBJ1-2
DNA: TGTGCCAGCAGTCCCTCAGGGGGGAACTATGGCTACACCTTC
CDR3: CASSPSGGNYGYTF

V: TRBV5-1
D: .
size: .
J: TRBJ2-7
DNA: TGCGCCAGCAGCCATGGGAGTACCTACGAGCAGTACTTC
CDR3: CASSHGSTYEQYF

V: TRBV28
D: .
size: .
J: TRBJ2-3
DNA: TGTGCCAGCAGTTCCCTATATGAGGACACAGCAGGCCCGACATACACAGATACGCAGTATTTT
CDR3: CASSSLYEDTAGPTYTDTQYF

V: TRBV28
D: .
size: .
J: TRBJ2-7
DNA: TGTGCCAGCACCGGACAAGGGGCCTACGAGCAGTACTTC
CDR3: CASTGQGAYEQYF

V: TRBV5-1
D: .
size: .
J: TRBJ1-6
DNA: TGCGCCAGCAGCTTGCCCAGGGGTAGTGGGGATAATTCACCCCTCCACTTT
CDR3: CASSLPRGSGDNSPLHF

V: TRBV5-4
D: .
size: .
J: TRBJ1-1
DNA: TGTGCCAGCAGCTCTGGACGGGGAGCTTTCTTT
CDR3: CASSSGRGAFF

V: TRBV5-1
D: TRBD2
size: .
J: TRBJ2-1
DNA: TGCGCCAGCAGCCCTACTAGCGACTCCTACAATGAGCAGTTCTTC
CDR3: CASSPTSDSYNEQFF

V: TRBV5-4
D: .
size: .
J: TRBJ2-7
DNA: TGTGCCAGCAGCTCTTTCCCCGCGGGGGAGCAGTACTTC
CDR3: CASSSFPAGEQYF

V: TRBV28
D: .
size: .
J: TRBJ2-1
DNA: TGTGCCAGCAGTTTATTAGGGGCCTACAATGAGCAGTTCTTC
CDR3: CASSLLGAYNEQFF

V: TRBV7-6
D: .
size: .
J: TRBJ2-1
DNA: TGTGCCAGCAGCTTAGCGCCGGGGAATCCCTATGAGCAGTTCTTC
CDR3: CASSLAPGNPYEQFF

V: TRBV5-1
D: .
size: .
J: TRBJ2-2
DNA: TGCGCCAGCAGCATCTGGGGGGCGAACACCGGGGAGCTGTTTTTT
CDR3: CASSIWGANTGELFF